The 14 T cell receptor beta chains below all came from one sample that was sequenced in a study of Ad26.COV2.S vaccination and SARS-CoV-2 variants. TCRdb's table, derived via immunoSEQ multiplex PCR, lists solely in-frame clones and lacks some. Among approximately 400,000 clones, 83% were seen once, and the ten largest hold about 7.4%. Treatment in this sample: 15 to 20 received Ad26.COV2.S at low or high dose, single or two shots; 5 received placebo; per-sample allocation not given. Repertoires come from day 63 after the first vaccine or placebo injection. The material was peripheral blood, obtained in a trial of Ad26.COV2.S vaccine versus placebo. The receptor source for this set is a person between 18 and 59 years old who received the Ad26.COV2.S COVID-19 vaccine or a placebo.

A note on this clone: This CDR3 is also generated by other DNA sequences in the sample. CDR3 sequence: CASSPGGGYGYTF. CDR3 DNA sequence: TGTGCCAGCAGCCCGGGCGGGGGCTATGGCTACACCTTC. V usage is TRBV7-9 and J usage is TRBJ1-2; D perhaps matches TRBD1 (5 bases). V was pared by 5 bases and J by 4 bases, with 11 bases between. Germline CDR1 and CDR2: SEHNR and FQNEAQ (reference sequence). The CDR3 covers 13 residues.

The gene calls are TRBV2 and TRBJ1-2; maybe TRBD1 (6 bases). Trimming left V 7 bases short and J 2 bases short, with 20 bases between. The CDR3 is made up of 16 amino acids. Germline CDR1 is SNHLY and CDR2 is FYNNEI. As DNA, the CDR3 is TGTGCCAGCAATCAGCGCTTAGTGGGGGCGAACTATGGCTACACCTTC. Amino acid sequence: CASNQRLVGANYGYTF.

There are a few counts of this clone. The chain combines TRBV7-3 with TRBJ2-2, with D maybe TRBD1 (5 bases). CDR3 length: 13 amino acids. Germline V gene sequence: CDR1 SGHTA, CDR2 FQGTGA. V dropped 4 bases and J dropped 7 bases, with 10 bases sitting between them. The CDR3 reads CASSSTALGELFF. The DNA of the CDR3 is TGTGCCAGCAGCTCGACAGCCCTCGGGGAGCTGTTTTTT.

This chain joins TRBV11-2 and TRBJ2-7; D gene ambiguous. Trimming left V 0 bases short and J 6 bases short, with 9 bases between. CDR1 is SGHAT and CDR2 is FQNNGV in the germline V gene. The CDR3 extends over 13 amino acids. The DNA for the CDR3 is TGTGCCAGCAGCTTAGATCGATCAGCCGAGCAGTACTTC. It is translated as CASSLDRSAEQYF.

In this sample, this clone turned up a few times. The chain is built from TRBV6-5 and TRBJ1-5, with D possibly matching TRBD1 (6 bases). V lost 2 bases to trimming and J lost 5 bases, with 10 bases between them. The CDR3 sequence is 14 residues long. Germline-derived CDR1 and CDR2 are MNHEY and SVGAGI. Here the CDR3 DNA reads TGTGCCAGCAGTTACGGACAGAGTGATCAGCCCCAGCATTTT. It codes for CASSYGQSDQPQHF.

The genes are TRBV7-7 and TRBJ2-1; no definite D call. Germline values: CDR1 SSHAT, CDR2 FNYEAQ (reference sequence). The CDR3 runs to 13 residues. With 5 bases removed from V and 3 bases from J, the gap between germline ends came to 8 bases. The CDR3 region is CASSPAHYNEQFF. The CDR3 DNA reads TGTGCCAGCAGCCCGGCCCACTACAATGAGCAGTTCTTC.

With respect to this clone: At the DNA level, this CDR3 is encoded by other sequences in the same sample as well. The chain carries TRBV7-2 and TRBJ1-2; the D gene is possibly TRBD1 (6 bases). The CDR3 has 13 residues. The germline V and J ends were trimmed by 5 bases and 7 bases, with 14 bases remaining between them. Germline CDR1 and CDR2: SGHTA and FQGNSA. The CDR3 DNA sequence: TGTGCCAGCAGCCCGGAGGGGGGACGTGGCTACACCTTC. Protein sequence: CASSPEGGRGYTF.

The DNA for the CDR3 is TGTGCCACCGCCTGGACAGGGCGGGCCGGGGAGCTGTTTTTT. Amino acids: CATAWTGRAGELFF. The chain recombines TRBV24-1 with TRBJ2-2, with 8 bases that match TRBD1. With 9 bases clipped from V and 6 bases from J, the junction kept 8 bases outside the gene matches. Germline V gene data show CDR1 as KGHDR and CDR2 as SFDVKD. The CDR3 spans 14 residues.

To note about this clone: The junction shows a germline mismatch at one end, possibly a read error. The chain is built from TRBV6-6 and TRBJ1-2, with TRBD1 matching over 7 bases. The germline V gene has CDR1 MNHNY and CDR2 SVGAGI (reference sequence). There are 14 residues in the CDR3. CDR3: CASSQTGLPYGYTF. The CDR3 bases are TGTGCCAGCAGTCAGACAGGGCTCCCCTATGGGTACACCTTC.

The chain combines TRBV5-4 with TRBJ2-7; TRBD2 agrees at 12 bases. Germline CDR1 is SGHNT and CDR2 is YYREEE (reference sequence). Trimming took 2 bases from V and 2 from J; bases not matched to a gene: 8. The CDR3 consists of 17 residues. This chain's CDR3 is CASSFLAGGSSTYEQYF. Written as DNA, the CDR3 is TGTGCCAGCAGCTTTCTAGCGGGAGGGAGCTCTACCTACGAGCAGTACTTC.

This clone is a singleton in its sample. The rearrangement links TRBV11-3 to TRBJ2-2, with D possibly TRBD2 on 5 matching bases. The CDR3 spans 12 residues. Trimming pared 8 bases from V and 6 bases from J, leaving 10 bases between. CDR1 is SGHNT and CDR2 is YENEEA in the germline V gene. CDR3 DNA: TGTGCCAGCGGCGGGTGGGCCGGGGAGCTGTTTTTT. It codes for CASGGWAGELFF.

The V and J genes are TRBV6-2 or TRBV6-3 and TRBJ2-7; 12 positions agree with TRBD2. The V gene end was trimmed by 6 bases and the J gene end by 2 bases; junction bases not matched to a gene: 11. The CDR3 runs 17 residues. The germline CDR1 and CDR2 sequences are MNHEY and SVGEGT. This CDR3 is CASSNPYGLAGTYEQYF. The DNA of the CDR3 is TGTGCCAGCAGCAATCCCTACGGACTAGCGGGAACCTACGAGCAGTACTTC.

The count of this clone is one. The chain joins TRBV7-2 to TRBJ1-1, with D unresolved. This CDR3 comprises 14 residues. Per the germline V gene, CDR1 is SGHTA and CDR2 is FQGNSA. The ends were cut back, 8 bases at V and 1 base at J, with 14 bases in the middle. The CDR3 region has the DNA TGTGCCAGCGCCTGGGATCCGGCGAACACTGAAGCTTTCTTT. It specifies CASAWDPANTEAFF.

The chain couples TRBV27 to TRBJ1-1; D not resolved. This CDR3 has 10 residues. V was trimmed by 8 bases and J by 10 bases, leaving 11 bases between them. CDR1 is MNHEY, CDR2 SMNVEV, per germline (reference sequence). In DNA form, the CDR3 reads TGTGCCAGCGGGTCAGAAGGAGCTTTCTTT. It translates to CASGSEGAFF.